One and the same sample provided the 14 T cell receptor beta chains below, sequenced in a study of blood T cell repertoires in COVID-19. The method was immunoSEQ multiplex PCR; TCRdb's version includes in-frame clones alone and lacks a portion of them. The sample contains approximately 86,000 clones, 89% of which appear only once. The specimen was peripheral blood. These receptors were obtained from a man in his forties or fifties with acute or convalescent COVID-19.

The chain links TRBV11-1 to TRBJ2-2; maybe TRBD1 (5 bases). Trimming pared 1 base from V and 6 bases from J, leaving 12 bases between. Germline V CDR1 and CDR2: SGHAT, FQDESV (reference sequence). The CDR3 runs 15 residues. Written as DNA, the CDR3 is TGTGCCAGCAGCTTAGGGGGCGGTCGGTCCGGGGAGCTGTTTTTT. As protein: CASSLGGGRSGELFF.

The V and J genes are TRBV7-3 and TRBJ2-2; TRBD2 is a possible D gene (5 bases). Between the trimmed V and J ends, which lost 0 bases and 1 base, there was a span of 9 bases. The length of the CDR3 is 16 residues. Germline-derived CDR1 and CDR2 are SGHTA and FQGTGA. The CDR3 spells CASSLTLGLNTGELFF. The CDR3 DNA reads as TGTGCCAGCAGCTTAACGCTAGGACTGAACACCGGGGAGCTGTTTTTT.

This chain uses TRBV6-5 with TRBJ1-2, with D hard to call. V lost 7 bases to trimming and J lost 0 bases, with 15 bases between them. The CDR3 has 15 amino acids. CDR1 and CDR2 from the germline V gene are MNHEY and SVGAGI. This CDR3 is CASTYTHDTNYGYTF. For the CDR3, the DNA is TGTGCCAGCACCTATACCCACGATACTAACTATGGCTACACCTTC.

The rearrangement joins TRBV5-6 to TRBJ2-1; tentative D call: TRBD2 (5 bases). This CDR3 comprises 13 residues. CDR1 is SGHDT, CDR2 YYEEEE, per germline. With 1 base removed from V and 10 bases from J, the gap between germline ends came to 12 bases. Here the CDR3 reads CASSLTRAEEQFF. The CDR3 DNA sequence: TGTGCCAGCAGCTTGACTAGAGCGGAAGAGCAGTTCTTC.

The CDR3 bases are TGTGCCAGCAGTTCAGGGGGCCTCACAGATACGCAGTATTTT. Translated, it gives CASSSGGLTDTQYF. The chain employs TRBV7-3 and TRBJ2-3; 8 positions agree with TRBD1. The CDR3 extends over 14 amino acids. CDR1 and CDR2 (germline): SGHTA, FQGTGA. The V segment lost 6 bases and the J segment 2 bases; nucleotides outside the gene matches: 4. The full variable domain, its missing parts supplied by reference TRBV7-3 and TRBJ2-3, is GAGVSQTPSNKVTEKGKYVELRCDPISGHTALYWYRQSLGQGPEFLIYFQGTGAADDSGLPNDRFFAVRPEGSVSTLKIQRTERGDSAVYLCASSSGGLTDTQYFGPGTRLTVL.

The CDR3, as DNA: TGCGCCAGCAGCTTGGTACAGGGAACAACTAATGAAAAACTGTTTTTT. Its protein is CASSLVQGTTNEKLFF. This chain connects TRBV5-1 to TRBJ1-4; the D gene is possibly TRBD1 (6 bases). The CDR3 extends over 16 amino acids. From germline, CDR1 is SGHRS and CDR2 YFSETQ. V shed 0 bases and J shed 0 bases, with 9 bases lying between them.

V is TRBV27 and J is TRBJ2-7, with no clear D. The V gene lost 2 bases and the J gene lost 7 bases, with 15 bases spanning the gap. CDR1 is MNHEY, CDR2 SMNVEV, per germline (reference sequence). This CDR3 has 14 amino acids. The CDR3 bases are TGTGCCAGCAGTTTAGCGGCCCCTACGGTGGAGCAGTACTTC. Amino acid sequence: CASSLAAPTVEQYF.

J is TRBJ1-1 and V is TRBV19; D might be TRBD1 (5 bases). Germline CDR1 reads LNHDA; CDR2 reads SQIVND (reference sequence). The CDR3 is 12 amino acids. Trimming pared 4 bases from V and 5 bases from J, leaving 8 bases between. The DNA for the CDR3 is TGTGCCAGTAGTACCAAGGGGACTGAAGCTTTCTTT. Translated: CASSTKGTEAFF. Complete variable domain (other parts from reference TRBV19 and TRBJ1-1): DGGITQSPKYLFRKEGQNVTLSCEQNLNHDAMYWYRQDPGQGLRLIYYSQIVNDFQKGDIAEGYSVSREKKESFPLTVTSAQKNPTAFYLCASSTKGTEAFFGQGTRLTVV.

The V gene is TRBV27, the J gene TRBJ1-6, with 8 bases fitting TRBD1. V was pared by 1 base and J by 0 bases, with 5 bases of the junction left unmatched. Looked up from germline, CDR1 is MNHEY and CDR2 is SMNVEV (reference sequence). This CDR3 contains 18 residues. CDR3 sequence (DNA): TGTGCCAGCAGTTTATTGGGACAGGCCGACTCCTATAATTCACCCCTCCACTTT. Its protein product is CASSLLGQADSYNSPLHF.

This clone has a single count. The rearrangement links TRBV11-2 to TRBJ1-6; possible D gene TRBD1, 5 bases. Looked up from germline, CDR1 is SGHAT and CDR2 is FQNNGV. The length of the CDR3 is 15 residues. V dropped 1 base and J dropped 7 bases, with 11 bases sitting between them. CDR3 in amino acids: CASSLGVRVNSPLHF. In DNA, the CDR3 is TGTGCCAGCAGCTTAGGGGTCAGGGTCAATTCACCCCTCCACTTT.

The CDR3 nucleotides are TGTGCCAGCAGCTTAACGGCGGGTTATAATTCACCCCTCCACTTT. Its translation: CASSLTAGYNSPLHF. This chain connects TRBV7-3 to TRBJ1-6; D gene uncertain. Per the germline V gene, CDR1 is SGHTA and CDR2 is FQGTGA. V gave up 0 bases and J gave up 4 bases, with 7 bases separating them. The CDR3 contains 15 residues.

The chain has TRBV5-6 and TRBJ1-3; D unresolved. The V and J ends lost 0 bases and 0 bases respectively, with 7 bases between them. This CDR3 region has 15 residues. Germline CDR1 SGHDT, CDR2 YYEEEE. The CDR3 nucleotides are TGTGCCAGCAGCTTGGTTGGGAGCTCTGGAAACACCATATATTTT. This translates into CASSLVGSSGNTIYF.

The chain has TRBV10-3 and TRBJ1-2; unclear D gene. Trimming took 7 bases from V and 4 from J, leaving 13 bases between them. CDR1 ENHRY and CDR2 SYGVKD come from the germline V gene. The CDR3 loop spans 13 amino acids. This chain's CDR3 is CAITPGRSYGYTF. The CDR3 coding sequence is TGTGCCATCACCCCCGGGAGAAGCTATGGCTACACCTTC.

In nucleotides, the CDR3 is TGCGCCAGCAGCCCGAGGGCAGCCTCTAATGAAAAACTGTTTTTT. Protein sequence: CASSPRAASNEKLFF. The chain recombines TRBV5-1 with TRBJ1-4; no definite D call. Germline V gene lookup returns CDR1 SGHRS and CDR2 YFSETQ. The CDR3 runs to 15 residues. The V gene lost 4 bases and the J gene lost 3 bases, with 13 bases spanning the gap.